This TCR beta chain comes out of a study of blood T cell repertoires in COVID-19. V was clipped by 11 bases and J by 6 bases; unmatched bases: 10. The germline CDR1 and CDR2 sequences are MNHEY and SMNVEV (reference sequence). The CDR3 spans 14 residues. How the authors handled the data: Amplified reference gene primers provided the basis for estimating nucleated cell counts. TCRdb's copy holds only in-frame clones and misses some; the assay was immunoSEQ multiplex PCR. V and J calls and clone size are as listed in that table; D and trimming were resolved from the DNA. The sample carries about 82,000 clones, 60% to 80% recorded once. Recruited during active infection, patients (from Seattle) were subsequently followed longitudinally.

This chain uses TRBV27 with TRBJ2-2; 9 nucleotides line up with TRBD1. Sequenced: peripheral blood. The TCR originated in a man aged 55-75 years with COVID-19, enrolled during active disease. The DNA for the CDR3 is TGTGCCGGGCCCGGGACAGGGTATCCCGGGGAGCTGTTTTTT. Its translation is CAGPGTGYPGELFF.